These 16 T cell receptor beta chains came from one sample sequenced in a study of cytomegalovirus exposure and HLA in healthy donors. Primers for the PCR totalled 60 Vbeta and 13 Jbeta. Repertoires were generated with immunoSEQ multiplex PCR, while TCRdb's copy carries only in-frame clones and drops some. Among nearly 200,000 clones listed, 77% were seen once. Sequenced sample: PBMCs. These receptors all stem from a woman in her 30s in good health and CMV-seropositive.

The chain recombines TRBV6-6 with TRBJ2-5; D uncertain. The tail of the sequence fits TRBJ2-7 better, so the J call may be wrong. Per the germline V gene, CDR1 is MNHNY and CDR2 is SVGAGI (reference sequence). The CDR3 consists of 11 residues. CDR3 region: CASSEDYEQYF. Written as DNA, the CDR3 is TGTGCCAGCAGCGAAGACTACGAGCAGTACTTC.

The rearrangement joins TRBV19 to TRBJ2-7; possibly TRBD1 for D (6 bases). The V end lost 1 base, the J end lost 4 bases, and 8 bases lay between the germline ends. The V gene's germline CDR1 is LNHDA and CDR2 SQIVND (reference sequence). This CDR3 region has 13 residues. For the CDR3, the DNA is TGTGCCAGTAGTATAGTGGACAGTTACGAGCAGTACTTC. It specifies CASSIVDSYEQYF.

The rearrangement joins TRBV27 to TRBJ1-6, with D maybe TRBD1 (6 bases). V shed 6 bases and J shed 6 bases, with 15 bases lying between them. CDR1 is MNHEY and CDR2 is SMNVEV in the germline V gene (reference sequence). The CDR3 sequence is 15 residues long. The CDR3 region is CASRIRGGSNSPLHF. The CDR3 nucleotides read TGTGCCAGCAGAATAAGGGGGGGATCTAATTCACCCCTCCACTTT.

The chain recombines TRBV5-6 with TRBJ2-2; 10 positions agree with TRBD2. The CDR3 is made up of 15 amino acids. J lost 7 bases, V lost 4 bases, and 7 bases had no gene match. CDR1 and CDR2 (germline): SGHDT, YYEEEE. The CDR3, as DNA: TGTGCCAGCAGCCGAGCGGGGGGGCCTATCGGGGAGCTGTTTTTT. This codes for CASSRAGGPIGELFF.

The rearrangement joins TRBV7-7 to TRBJ2-2; D is ambiguous. The CDR3 spans 14 residues. Germline values: CDR1 SSHAT, CDR2 FNYEAQ (reference sequence). V lost 1 base, J lost 4 bases, and 7 bases lay in between. The CDR3 spells CASSLGSRTGELFF. The CDR3 bases are TGTGCCAGCAGCTTAGGTAGCCGCACCGGGGAGCTGTTTTTT.

The chain recombines TRBV19 with TRBJ2-5; no clear D gene. Germline lookup yields CDR1 LNHDA and CDR2 SQIVND (reference sequence). This CDR3 has 14 residues. V was trimmed by 0 bases and J by 13 bases, leaving 18 bases between them. CDR3 DNA sequence: TGTGCCAGTAGTATAGATCGGAGTAGCCGGTTGGCGTACTTC. Amino acid sequence: CASSIDRSSRLAYF.

The rearrangement uses TRBV15 and TRBJ2-1; TRBD1 matches 7 bases. The CDR3 consists of 14 residues. The germline gives CDR1 LNHNV, CDR2 YYDKDF (reference sequence). The V and J ends lost 6 bases and 5 bases, in that order; junction bases with no gene match: 7. The CDR3 protein is CATRYRDSNNEQFF. CDR3 coding DNA: TGTGCCACCAGGTATCGGGACAGTAACAATGAGCAGTTCTTC.

V is TRBV7-9 and J is TRBJ2-5; 12 bases fit TRBD2. The CDR3 consists of 15 residues. V shed 5 bases, J shed 3 bases, and the junction held 4 bases outside the gene matches. Germline CDR1 and CDR2: SEHNR and FQNEAQ (reference sequence). The CDR3 bases are TGTGCCAGCAGCCACAGACTAGCGGGAGAAGAGACCCAGTACTTC. Its translation: CASSHRLAGEETQYF.

CDR3 loop: CASSGTGVNTEAFF. The CDR3 DNA reads TGTGCCAGCAGTGGGACAGGCGTAAACACTGAAGCTTTCTTT. This chain links TRBV2 with TRBJ1-1; 7 positions agree with TRBD1. The V and J ends lost 4 bases and 2 bases, in that order; junction bases with no gene match: 4. From germline, CDR1 is SNHLY and CDR2 FYNNEI. The CDR3 is 14 residues long.

The chain combines TRBV4-2 with TRBJ2-6; TRBD2 is a possible D gene (6 bases). CDR1 is LGHNA and CDR2 is YNFKEQ in the germline V gene. V dropped 0 bases and J dropped 0 bases, with 15 bases sitting between them. The CDR3 runs to 19 residues. The CDR3 loop is CASSQERLRGSSGANVLTF. CDR3 coding DNA: TGTGCCAGCAGCCAAGAGCGATTACGGGGGAGCTCTGGGGCCAACGTCCTGACTTTC.

The J gene is TRBJ1-6, the V gene TRBV5-1, with D hard to call. The germline V gene encodes CDR1 SGHRS and CDR2 YFSETQ. The CDR3 has 11 residues. V was shortened by 10 bases and J by 6 bases, with 8 bases between the two germline ends. Here the CDR3 DNA reads TGCGCCCGAAAGCCTAATTCACCCCTCCACTTT. It codes for CARKPNSPLHF.

The sample holds a few counts of this clone. The CDR3 here is CASSERTGSGNTIYF. The DNA for the CDR3 is TGTGCCAGCAGTGAAAGAACTGGCTCTGGAAACACCATATATTTT. V gene TRBV6-1 combines with J gene TRBJ1-3; D unresolved. The ends were cut back, 2 bases at V and 0 bases at J, with 8 bases in the middle. This CDR3 spans 15 amino acids. Germline loops: CDR1 MNHNS, CDR2 SASEGT.

The chain recombines TRBV7-2 with TRBJ2-5; D remains ambiguous. Germline CDR1 is SGHTA and CDR2 is FQGNSA. The CDR3 loop spans 15 amino acids. The V gene lost 1 base and the J gene lost 4 bases, with 13 bases spanning the gap. This CDR3 reads CASSLGPAIGETQYF. The CDR3 bases are TGTGCCAGCAGCTTAGGACCAGCGATAGGAGAGACCCAGTACTTC. The full variable domain, in which reference TRBV7-2 and TRBJ2-5 provide the parts outside the CDR3, is GAGVSQSPSNKVTEKGKDVELRCDPISGHTALYWYRQSLGQGLEFLIYFQGNSAPDKSGLPSDRFSAERTGGSVSTLTIQRTQQEDSAVYLCASSLGPAIGETQYFGPGTRLLVL.

The sample holds one count of this clone. The CDR3 DNA follows: TGTGCCAGCAGTTCAACCGGGACAGGGACCTACGAGCAGTACTTC. Amino acids: CASSSTGTGTYEQYF. The chain joins TRBV28 to TRBJ2-7, with 9 bases that match TRBD1. Germline-derived CDR1 and CDR2 are MDHEN and SYDVKM. V was clipped by 4 bases and J by 2 bases; unmatched bases: 6. The CDR3 extends over 15 amino acids.

The chain carries TRBV27 and TRBJ1-5; the match to TRBD1 covers 7 bases. Looked up from germline, CDR1 is MNHEY and CDR2 is SMNVEV (reference sequence). V dropped 6 bases and J dropped 4; count of bases not matched to a gene: 6. The length of the CDR3 is 14 residues. The CDR3 sequence: CASSPGGSNQPQHF. The CDR3 DNA follows: TGTGCCAGCAGCCCAGGGGGAAGTAATCAGCCCCAGCATTTT.

CDR3 sequence (DNA): TGTGCCAGCAGTTTAGGCCTAGCGGGAGGCGGGCAGTATTTT. Protein: CASSLGLAGGGQYF. The chain is built from TRBV27 and TRBJ2-3; 11 nucleotides line up with TRBD2. CDR3 length: 14 residues. Trimming took 2 bases from V and 11 from J; bases not matched to a gene: 6. CDR1 and CDR2 from the germline V gene are MNHEY and SMNVEV (reference sequence).